The sequence of this T cell receptor (beta chain) was determined in a study of OX40 agonist ivuxolimab in advanced cancers. In the study overall: Patient treatment consisted of intravenous ivuxolimab administration every 2 weeks at 0.01 to 10 mg/kg.

The cohort excluded patients with autoimmune disease history or systemic immunosuppression. V lost 4 bases to trimming and J lost 7 bases, with 5 bases between them. Germline V gives CDR1 MNHEY, CDR2 SMNVEV (reference sequence). The CDR3 sequence is 11 residues long. Repertoires were generated with immunoSEQ multiplex PCR, while TCRdb's copy carries only in-frame clones and drops some. The sample gives some 25,000 clones, 73% of which show up once; around 19% is in the top ten. This chain connects TRBV27 to TRBJ2-4; no clear D gene. The receptor comes from an adult with an advanced solid tumor such as melanoma, head and neck, liver or kidney cancer. The sample was CD4+ or CD8+ T cells sorted from blood, taken in a trial of the OX40 agonist ivuxolimab. CDR3 DNA: TGTGCCAGCAGTTACGGGAACATTCAGTACTTC. It is translated as CASSYGNIQYF.